This T cell receptor beta chain emerged from a study of long-term antiretroviral therapy in people with HIV. Study-wide findings and caveats: Dating from the mid-2000s to the late 2010s, the blood was possibly obtained under older ART regimens.

Comments on this clone: Its target is not known.

V lost 2 bases to trimming and J lost 6 bases; unmatched junction nucleotides: 9. The length of the CDR3 is 15 residues. From germline, CDR1 is LGHNA and CDR2 YNFKEQ. The authors ran the immunoSEQ assay, v3.0, at survey level. Using immunoSEQ multiplex PCR, the repertoire was profiled, and TCRdb retains in-frame clones only, with some absent. The sample holds roughly 29,000 clones, roughly 96% seen once. Researchers secured at least one pre-ART and at least two post-ART PBMC samples from each donor. The source material was unsorted PBMCs, sampled more than 6 years after starting antiretroviral therapy. This sequence joins TRBV4-2 and TRBJ2-7; TRBD1 matches at 8 bases. The clonotype originates from a man aged 30-40 years with HIV. CDR3: CASSQLDRGSREQYF. CDR3 nucleotide sequence: TGTGCCAGCAGCCAATTAGACAGGGGATCTCGCGAGCAGTACTTC.